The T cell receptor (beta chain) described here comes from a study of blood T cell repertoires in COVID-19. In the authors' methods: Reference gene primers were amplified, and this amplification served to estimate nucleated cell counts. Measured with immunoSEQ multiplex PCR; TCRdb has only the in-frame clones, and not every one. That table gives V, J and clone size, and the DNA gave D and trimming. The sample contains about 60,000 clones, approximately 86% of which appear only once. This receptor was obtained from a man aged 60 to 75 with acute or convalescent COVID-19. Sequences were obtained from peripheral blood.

The CDR3 nucleotides are TGTGCCAGCAGCCCGGACAGGGATGAGCAGTTCTTC. Residues: CASSPDRDEQFF. This chain uses TRBV11-2 with TRBJ2-1; TRBD1 aligns across 8 bases. CDR1 and CDR2 from the germline V gene are SGHAT and FQNNGV. The CDR3 contains 12 residues. V shed 5 bases and J 8 bases; nucleotides not matched to a gene: 2.